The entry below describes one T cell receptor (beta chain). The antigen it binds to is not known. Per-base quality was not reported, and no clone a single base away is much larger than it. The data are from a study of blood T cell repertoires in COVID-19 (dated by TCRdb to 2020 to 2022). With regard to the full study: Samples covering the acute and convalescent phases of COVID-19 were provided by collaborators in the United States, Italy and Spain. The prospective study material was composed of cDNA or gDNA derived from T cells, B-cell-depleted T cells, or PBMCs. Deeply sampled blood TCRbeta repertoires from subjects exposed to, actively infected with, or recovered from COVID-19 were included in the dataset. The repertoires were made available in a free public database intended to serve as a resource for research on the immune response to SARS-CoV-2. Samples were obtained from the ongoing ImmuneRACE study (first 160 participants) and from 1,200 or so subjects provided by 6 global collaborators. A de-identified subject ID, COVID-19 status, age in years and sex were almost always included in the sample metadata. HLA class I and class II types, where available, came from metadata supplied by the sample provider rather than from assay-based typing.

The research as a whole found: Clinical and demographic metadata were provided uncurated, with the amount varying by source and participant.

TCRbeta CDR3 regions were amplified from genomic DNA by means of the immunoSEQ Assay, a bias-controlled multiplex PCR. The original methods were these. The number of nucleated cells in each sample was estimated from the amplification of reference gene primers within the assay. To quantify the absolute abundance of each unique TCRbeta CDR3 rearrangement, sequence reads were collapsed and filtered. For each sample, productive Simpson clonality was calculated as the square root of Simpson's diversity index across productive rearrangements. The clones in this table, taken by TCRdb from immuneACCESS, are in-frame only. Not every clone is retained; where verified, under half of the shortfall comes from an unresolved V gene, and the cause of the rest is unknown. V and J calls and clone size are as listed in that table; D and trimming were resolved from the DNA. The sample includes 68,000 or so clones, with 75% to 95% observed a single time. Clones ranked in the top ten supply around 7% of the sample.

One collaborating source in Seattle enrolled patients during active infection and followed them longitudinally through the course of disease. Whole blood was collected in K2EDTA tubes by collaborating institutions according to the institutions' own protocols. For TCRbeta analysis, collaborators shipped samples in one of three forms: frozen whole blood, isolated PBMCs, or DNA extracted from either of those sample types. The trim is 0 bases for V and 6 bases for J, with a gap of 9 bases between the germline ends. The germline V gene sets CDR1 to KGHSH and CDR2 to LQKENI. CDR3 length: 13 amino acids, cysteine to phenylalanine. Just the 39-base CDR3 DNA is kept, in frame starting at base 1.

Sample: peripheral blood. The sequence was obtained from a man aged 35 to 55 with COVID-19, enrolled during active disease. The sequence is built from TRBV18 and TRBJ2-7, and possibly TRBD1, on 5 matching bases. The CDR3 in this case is CASSPPQGREQYF. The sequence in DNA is TGTGCCAGCTCACCACCCCAGGGCCGCGAGCAGTACTTC.